Listed below are T cell receptor beta chains from one sample, sequenced in a study of T cell responses to AZD1222 COVID-19 vaccine. Data came from immunoSEQ multiplex PCR; TCRdb stores just in-frame clones and leaves some out. Of over 70,000 clones in the sample, around 80% were seen once. Sequencing was performed on peripheral blood, taken 28 days after the second dose of the MenACWY control vaccine. Every receptor here comes from an adult who received the MenACWY meningococcal vaccine as a control. Both conserved end residues are part of each CDR3. A D gene is named only where the DNA matches it firmly. Clone size is not always given. Where it is, it says once, few, many or a class for expanded clones.

J	size	V	D	CDR3	DNA
TRBJ1-4	-	TRBV5-1	TRBD1	CASSGTGGNVREKLFF	TGCGCCAGCTCCGGGACAGGGGGAAACGTTCGGGAAAAACTGTTTTTT
TRBJ1-1	-	TRBV6-6	-	CASGVEGNTEAFF	TGTGCCAGCGGGGTCGAAGGGAACACTGAAGCTTTCTTT
TRBJ1-1	-	TRBV29-1	-	CSGGDTEAFF	TGCAGCGGGGGGGACACTGAAGCTTTCTTT
TRBJ2-1	-	TRBV7-2	TRBD2	CASSAILANNEQFF	TGTGCCAGCAGCGCAATACTAGCGAACAATGAGCAGTTCTTC
TRBJ2-1	-	TRBV3-1/TRBV3-2	TRBD2	CAKGGGAGEQFF	TGTGCCAAAGGCGGGGGGGCTGGGGAGCAGTTCTTC
TRBJ1-3	-	TRBV9	-	CASSFSSDEGSGNTIYF	TGTGCCAGCAGCTTCTCATCGGACGAAGGCTCTGGAAACACCATATATTTT
TRBJ2-7	-	TRBV6-5	-	CASGTVSSHYEQYF	TGTGCCAGCGGCACCGTCAGCTCCCACTACGAGCAGTACTTC
TRBJ1-2	-	TRBV20-1	-	CSAGTDYGYTF	TGCAGTGCCGGGACGGATTATGGCTACACCTTC
TRBJ2-7	-	TRBV3-1/TRBV3-2	TRBD2	CASSQLAGEHEQYF	TGTGCCAGCAGCCAGCTAGCGGGAGAACACGAGCAGTACTTC
TRBJ2-1	-	TRBV5-6	-	CASSLHRLNEQFF	TGTGCCAGCAGCTTACACAGATTGAATGAGCAGTTCTTC
TRBJ2-1	-	TRBV2	-	CASSGRTDYNEQFF	TGTGCCAGCAGTGGAAGGACGGACTACAATGAGCAGTTCTTC
TRBJ2-2	once	TRBV5-6	-	CASSLAQGNTGELFF	TGTGCCAGCAGCTTGGCTCAGGGGAACACCGGGGAGCTGTTTTTT
TRBJ1-1	-	TRBV6-1	-	CASSEFGSGVNTEAFF	TGTGCCAGCAGTGAATTCGGGTCGGGAGTCAACACTGAAGCTTTCTTT
TRBJ2-1	-	TRBV7-2	-	CASSPSVSSYNEQFF	TGTGCCAGCAGCCCCTCTGTGAGCTCCTACAATGAGCAGTTCTTC
TRBJ2-7	-	TRBV5-5	TRBD1	CASSNPGQGAYEQYF	TGTGCCAGCAGCAACCCGGGACAGGGGGCTTACGAGCAGTACTTC
TRBJ1-2	-	TRBV5-5	-	CASSPAVGSRIYGYTF	TGTGCCAGCAGCCCGGCGGTCGGGAGCCGGATCTATGGCTACACCTTC